Sequencing of this TCR beta chain was carried out in a study of blood T cells in healthy people across ages. Overall study: Capture by template switching was about one barcoded beta molecule per two T cells.

RNA extraction gave at least 5 micrograms of total RNA per sample. Sample-barcoded 5' priming and a J-beta primer mix drove a second PCR of roughly 6 to 12 cycles. MiXCR, applied by TCRdb to the 5' RACE reads, yields one record per CDR3 protein. Counted here are about a million distinct CDR3 sequences, just over 50% occurring once; the ten biggest clones make up about a fifth. Germline V lookup: CDR1 MNHEY, CDR2 SMNVEV (reference sequence). The CDR3 sequence is 14 residues long. Trimming removed 5 bases from V and 0 bases from J, with 11 bases in between. The TCR originated in a woman aged 55-69 years in good health. Sequencing used blood. V usage is TRBV27 and J usage is TRBJ2-7; D uncertain. The CDR3 region is CASSVSPLSYEQYF. CDR3 bases: TGTGCCAGCAGTGTAAGTCCCCTCTCCTACGAGCAGTACTTC.